This T cell receptor beta chain was documented in a study of Ad26.COV2.S vaccination and SARS-CoV-2 variants. The method was immunoSEQ multiplex PCR; TCRdb's version includes in-frame clones alone and lacks a portion of them. The sample lists about 350,000 clones, 70% to 90% seen once, with about 10% in the top ten. V lost 5 bases and J 6 bases, leaving 16 bases between the germline ends. The CDR3 is 15 residues long. In germline, CDR1 is LNHDA, CDR2 SQIVND (reference sequence). As for treatment: 15 to 20 received Ad26.COV2.S at low or high dose, single or two shots; several received placebo; per-sample allocation not given. The investigators took samples on day 63 after the first vaccine or placebo injection.

The TCR comes from a person between 18 and 60 years old who received the Ad26.COV2.S COVID-19 vaccine or a placebo. Material: peripheral blood, obtained in a trial of Ad26.COV2.S vaccine versus placebo. J is TRBJ2-2 and V is TRBV19, with D possibly matching TRBD1 (6 bases). CDR3 DNA: TGTGCCAGTAGTCCCAGGGGAATAAGCGCCGGGGAGCTGTTTTTT. Encoded protein: CASSPRGISAGELFF.